The clone carrying this T cell receptor beta chain was observed a few times. Its antigen is not known. TCRdb reanalysed the 5' RACE reads using MiXCR and keeps one entry per CDR3 protein. The sample holds 500,000 to 550,000 distinct CDR3 sequences, about a fifth seen once. This entry is derived from a study of identical twins. Study-wide findings and caveats: Invariant MAIT and iNKT cells may have partly biased zero-insertion analyses. Donors were not followed over many years; analysis was cross-sectional.

CDR3 size: 15 residues. J gave up 4 bases and V 2 bases, and 5 bases lay outside the gene matches. Germline V gene lookup returns CDR1 MNHNS and CDR2 SASEGT. These data also featured in a second study, about yellow fever vaccine responses in identical twins. From that study: Twins' T cell vaccine responses reportedly looked partly convergent, partly personalized.

The sequenced sample consisted of CD4+ T cells sorted from blood. This TCR derives from a young woman in good health. The chain recombines TRBV6-1 with TRBJ2-1; TRBD2 matches 7 bases. CDR3 loop: CASSEWGGGYNEQFF. CDR3 DNA: TGTGCCAGCAGTGAATGGGGGGGGGGATACAATGAGCAGTTCTTC.